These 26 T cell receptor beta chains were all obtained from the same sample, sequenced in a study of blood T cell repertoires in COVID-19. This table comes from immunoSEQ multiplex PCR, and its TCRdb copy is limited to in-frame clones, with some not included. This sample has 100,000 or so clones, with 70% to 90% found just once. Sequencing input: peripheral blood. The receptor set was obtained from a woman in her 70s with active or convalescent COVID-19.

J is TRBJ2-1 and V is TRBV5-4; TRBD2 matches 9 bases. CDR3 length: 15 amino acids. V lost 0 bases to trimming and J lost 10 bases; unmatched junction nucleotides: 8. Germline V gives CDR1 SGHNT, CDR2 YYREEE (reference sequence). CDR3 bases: TGTGCCAGCAGCTTGGTGCCTAGCGGGGTTTGGGAGCAGTTCTTC. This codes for CASSLVPSGVWEQFF.

The CDR3 here is CASSLMGQGLYEQYF. CDR3 sequence (DNA): TGTGCCAGCAGTCTCATGGGACAGGGACTCTACGAGCAGTACTTC. The chain couples TRBV27 to TRBJ2-7; TRBD1 agrees at 9 bases. Germline-derived CDR1 and CDR2 are MNHEY and SMNVEV (reference sequence). The J segment lost 3 bases and the V segment lost 5 bases, leaving 8 bases of the junction unmatched. CDR3 length: 15 amino acids.

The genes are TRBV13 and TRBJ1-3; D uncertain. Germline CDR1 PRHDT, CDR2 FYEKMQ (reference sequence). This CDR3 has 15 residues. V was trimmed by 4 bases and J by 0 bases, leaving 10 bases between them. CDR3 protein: CASSSPTSSGNTIYF. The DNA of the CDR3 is TGTGCCAGCAGCTCCCCGACTAGCTCTGGAAACACCATATATTTT. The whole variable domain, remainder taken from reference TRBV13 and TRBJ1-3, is AAGVIQSPRHLIKEKRETATLKCYPIPRHDTVYWYQQGPGQDPQFLISFYEKMQSDKGSIPDRFSAQQFSDYHSELNMSSLELGDSALYFCASSSPTSSGNTIYFGEGSWLTVV.

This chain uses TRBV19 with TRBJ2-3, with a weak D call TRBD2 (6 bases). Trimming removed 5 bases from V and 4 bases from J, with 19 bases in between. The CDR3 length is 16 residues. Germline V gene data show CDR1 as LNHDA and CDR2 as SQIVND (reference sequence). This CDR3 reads CASSDSSGPPSDTQYF. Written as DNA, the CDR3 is TGTGCCAGTAGTGACAGTAGCGGACCCCCCTCAGATACGCAGTATTTT.

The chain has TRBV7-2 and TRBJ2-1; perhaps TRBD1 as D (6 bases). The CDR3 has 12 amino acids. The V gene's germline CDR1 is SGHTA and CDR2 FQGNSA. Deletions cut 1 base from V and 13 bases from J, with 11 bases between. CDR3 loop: CASSLGLDSQFF. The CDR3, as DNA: TGTGCCAGCAGCTTAGGCTTGGACAGCCAGTTCTTC.

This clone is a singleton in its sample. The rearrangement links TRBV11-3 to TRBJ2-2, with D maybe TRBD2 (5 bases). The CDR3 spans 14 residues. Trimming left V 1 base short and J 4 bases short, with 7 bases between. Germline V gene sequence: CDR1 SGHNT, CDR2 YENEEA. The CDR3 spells CASSLVGSTGELFF. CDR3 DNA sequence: TGTGCCAGCAGCTTAGTGGGGAGCACCGGGGAGCTGTTTTTT.

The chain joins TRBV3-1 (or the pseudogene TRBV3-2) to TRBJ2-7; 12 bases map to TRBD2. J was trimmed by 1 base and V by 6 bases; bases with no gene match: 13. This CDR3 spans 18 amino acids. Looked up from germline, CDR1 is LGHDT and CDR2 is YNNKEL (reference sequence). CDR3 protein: CASSRLTSGGPVSYEQYF. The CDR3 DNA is TGTGCCAGCAGTCGCCTGACTAGCGGGGGCCCCGTATCCTACGAGCAGTACTTC.

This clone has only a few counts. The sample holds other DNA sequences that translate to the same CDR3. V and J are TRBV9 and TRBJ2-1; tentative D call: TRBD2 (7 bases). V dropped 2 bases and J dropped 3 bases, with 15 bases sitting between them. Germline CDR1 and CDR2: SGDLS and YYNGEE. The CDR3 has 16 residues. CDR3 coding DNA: TGTGCCAGCAGCGTTGGAGGCGGGGGCAGCTACAATGAGCAGTTCTTC. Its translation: CASSVGGGGSYNEQFF.

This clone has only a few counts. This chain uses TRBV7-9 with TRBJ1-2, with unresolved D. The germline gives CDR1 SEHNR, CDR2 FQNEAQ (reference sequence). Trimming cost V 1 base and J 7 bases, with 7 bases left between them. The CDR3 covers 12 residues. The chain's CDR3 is CASSLEPIGYTF. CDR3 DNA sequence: TGTGCCAGCAGCTTAGAGCCTATTGGCTACACCTTC.

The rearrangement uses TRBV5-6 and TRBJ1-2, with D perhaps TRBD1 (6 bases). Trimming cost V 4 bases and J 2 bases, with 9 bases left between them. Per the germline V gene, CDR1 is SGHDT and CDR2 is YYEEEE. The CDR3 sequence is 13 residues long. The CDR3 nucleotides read TGTGCCAGCAGCAAAGACAGGAACTATGGCTACACCTTC. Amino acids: CASSKDRNYGYTF.

CDR3 in DNA: TGTGCCAGCACCCCCCGGACTAGCGGGGATTACGAGCAGTACTTC. As protein: CASTPRTSGDYEQYF. The chain recombines TRBV7-8 with TRBJ2-7, with TRBD2 matching 12 bases. V lost 7 bases and J lost 4; bases outside the gene matches: 8. The CDR3 is 15 residues long. Germline loops: CDR1 SGHVS, CDR2 FQNEAQ.

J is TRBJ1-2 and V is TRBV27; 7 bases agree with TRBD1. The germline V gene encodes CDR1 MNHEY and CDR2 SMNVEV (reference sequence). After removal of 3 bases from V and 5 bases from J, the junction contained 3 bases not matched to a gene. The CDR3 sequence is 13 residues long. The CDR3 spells CASSFTTGYGYTF. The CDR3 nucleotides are TGTGCCAGCAGTTTTACGACAGGGTATGGCTACACCTTC.

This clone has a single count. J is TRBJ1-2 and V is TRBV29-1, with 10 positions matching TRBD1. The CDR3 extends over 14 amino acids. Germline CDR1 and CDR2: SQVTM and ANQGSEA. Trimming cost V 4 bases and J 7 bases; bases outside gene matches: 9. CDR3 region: CSVVGGTGDSGYTF. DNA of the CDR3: TGCAGCGTTGTTGGTGGGACAGGGGATAGTGGCTACACCTTC.

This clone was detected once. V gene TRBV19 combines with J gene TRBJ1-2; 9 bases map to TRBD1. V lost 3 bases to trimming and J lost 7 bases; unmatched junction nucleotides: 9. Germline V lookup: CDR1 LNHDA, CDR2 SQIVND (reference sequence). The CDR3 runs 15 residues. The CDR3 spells CASSITTGQGFGYTF. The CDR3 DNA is TGTGCCAGTAGTATTACTACGGGACAGGGTTTTGGCTACACCTTC.

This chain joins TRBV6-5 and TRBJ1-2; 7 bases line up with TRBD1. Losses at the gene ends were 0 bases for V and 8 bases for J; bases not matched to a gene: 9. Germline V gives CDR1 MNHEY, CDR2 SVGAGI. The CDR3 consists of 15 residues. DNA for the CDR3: TGTGCCAGCAGTTACTCCTCGCAGGGGGTTTGGGGCTACACCTTC. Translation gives CASSYSSQGVWGYTF.

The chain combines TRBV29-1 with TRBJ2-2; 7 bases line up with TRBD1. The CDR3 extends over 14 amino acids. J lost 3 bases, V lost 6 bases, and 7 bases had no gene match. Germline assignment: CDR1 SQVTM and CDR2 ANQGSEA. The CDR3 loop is CSVNLGQDTGELFF. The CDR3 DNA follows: TGCAGCGTCAACTTAGGACAGGACACCGGGGAGCTGTTTTTT.

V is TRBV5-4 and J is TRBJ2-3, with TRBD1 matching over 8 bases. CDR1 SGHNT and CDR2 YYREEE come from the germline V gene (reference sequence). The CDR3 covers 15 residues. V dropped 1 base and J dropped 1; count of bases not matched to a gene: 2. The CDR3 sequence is CASSLPGQGTDTQYF. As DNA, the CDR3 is TGTGCCAGCAGCTTGCCGGGACAGGGCACAGATACGCAGTATTTT.

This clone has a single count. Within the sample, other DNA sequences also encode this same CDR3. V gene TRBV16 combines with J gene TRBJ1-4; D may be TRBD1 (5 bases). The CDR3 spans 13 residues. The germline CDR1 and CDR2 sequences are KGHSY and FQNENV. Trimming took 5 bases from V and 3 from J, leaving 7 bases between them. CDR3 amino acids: CASSRGSNEKLFF. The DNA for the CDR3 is TGTGCCAGCAGCAGGGGCTCTAATGAAAAACTGTTTTTT.

CDR3 sequence (DNA): TGTGCCACCAGGGGGGGGGTATTCTACGAGCAGTACTTC. This encodes CATRGGVFYEQYF. J is TRBJ2-7 and V is TRBV24-1; 7 nucleotides agree with TRBD2. CDR3 length equals 13 residues. The trim removed 7 bases at V and 3 bases at J, leaving 5 bases unmatched. Germline V gene sequence: CDR1 KGHDR, CDR2 SFDVKD.

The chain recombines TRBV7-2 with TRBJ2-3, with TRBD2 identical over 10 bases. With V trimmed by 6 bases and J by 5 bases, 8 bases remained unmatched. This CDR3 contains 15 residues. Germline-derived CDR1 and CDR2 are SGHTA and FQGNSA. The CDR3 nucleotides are TGTGCCAGCAGTACAGCGGGGGGGCCGGGAGATACGCAGTATTTT. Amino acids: CASSTAGGPGDTQYF.

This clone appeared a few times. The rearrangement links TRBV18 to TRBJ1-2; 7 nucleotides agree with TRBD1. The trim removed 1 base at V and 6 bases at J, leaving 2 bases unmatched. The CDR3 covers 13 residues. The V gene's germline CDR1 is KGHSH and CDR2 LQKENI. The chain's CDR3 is CASSPQGANGYTF. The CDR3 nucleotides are TGTGCCAGCTCACCACAGGGGGCCAATGGCTACACCTTC.

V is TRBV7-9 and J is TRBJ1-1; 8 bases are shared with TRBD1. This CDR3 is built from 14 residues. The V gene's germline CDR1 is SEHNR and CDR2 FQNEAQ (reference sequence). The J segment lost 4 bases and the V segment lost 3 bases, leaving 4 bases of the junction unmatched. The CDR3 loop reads CASSLLQGGTEAFF. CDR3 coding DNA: TGTGCCAGCAGCTTGTTACAGGGGGGCACTGAAGCTTTCTTT. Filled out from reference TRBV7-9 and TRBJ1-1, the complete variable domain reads DTGVSQNPRHKITKRGQNVTFRCDPISEHNRLYWYRQTLGQGPEFLTYFQNEAQLEKSRLLSDRFSAERPKGSFSTLEIQRTEQGDSAMYLCASSLLQGGTEAFFGQGTRLTVV.

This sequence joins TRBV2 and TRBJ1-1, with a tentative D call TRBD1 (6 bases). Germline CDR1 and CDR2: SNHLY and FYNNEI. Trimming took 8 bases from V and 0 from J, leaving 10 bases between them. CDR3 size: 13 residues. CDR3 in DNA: TGTGCCAGCCGACAGGAGATGAACACTGAAGCTTTCTTT. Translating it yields CASRQEMNTEAFF.

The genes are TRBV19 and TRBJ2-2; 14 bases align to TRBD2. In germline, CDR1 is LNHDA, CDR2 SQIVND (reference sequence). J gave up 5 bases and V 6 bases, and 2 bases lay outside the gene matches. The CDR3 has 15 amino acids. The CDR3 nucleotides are TGTGCCAGTAGGACTAGCGGGGGGGTTACCGGGGAGCTGTTTTTT. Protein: CASRTSGGVTGELFF.

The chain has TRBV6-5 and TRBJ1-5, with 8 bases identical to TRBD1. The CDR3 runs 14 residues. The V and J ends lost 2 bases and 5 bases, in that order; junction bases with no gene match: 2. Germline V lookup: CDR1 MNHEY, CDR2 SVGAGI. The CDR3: CASSYVQGDQPQHF. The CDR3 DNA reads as TGTGCCAGCAGTTACGTACAGGGGGATCAGCCCCAGCATTTT.

The chain's CDR3 is CASSRGATTEAFF. CDR3 DNA sequence: TGTGCCAGCAGCCGAGGCGCTACTACTGAAGCTTTCTTT. The chain carries TRBV7-8 and TRBJ1-1; D is unclear. Trimming shortened V by 5 bases and J by 5 bases, and 12 bases separated the two germline ends. The germline CDR1 and CDR2 sequences are SGHVS and FQNEAQ. The CDR3 is 13 residues long. Combining the CDR3 with reference TRBV7-8 and TRBJ1-1 gives the whole variable domain GAGVSQSPRYKVAKRGQDVALRCDPISGHVSLFWYQQALGQGPEFLTYFQNEAQLDKSGLPSDRFFAERPEGSVSTLKIQRTQQEDSAVYLCASSRGATTEAFFGQGTRLTVV.